The 4 T cell receptor beta chains below come from one sample, sequenced in a study of T-cell reconstitution after alpha-beta-depleted transplantation in children. The TCRbeta library incorporated unique molecular identifiers. MiXCR was run by TCRdb on the PCR reads, yielding one entry per CDR3 protein. The top ten hold roughly 4% of the sample, which has over 550,000 distinct CDR3 sequences, about 10% seen once. The starting material was PBMCs from the stem cell graft donor, obtained from the stem cell graft. The receptors come from a human donor who donated a stem cell graft to a child with acute myeloid leukemia.

This chain uses TRBV29-1 with TRBJ2-5, with TRBD1 as a possible D gene (7 bases). Trimming shortened V by 0 bases and J by 3 bases, and 20 bases separated the two germline ends. Per the germline V gene, CDR1 is SQVTM and CDR2 is ANQGSEA. This CDR3 is 17 amino acids long. CDR3 region: CSVEDGGSTGIEETQYF. The CDR3 DNA reads TGCAGCGTTGAAGATGGGGGGTCGACAGGGATTGAAGAGACCCAGTACTTC. The full variable domain, rest sourced from reference TRBV29-1 and TRBJ2-5, is SAVISQKPSRDICQRGTSLTIQCQVDSQVTMMFWYRQQPGQSLTLIATANQGSEATYESGFVIDKFPISRPNLTFSTLTVSNMSPEDSSIYLCSVEDGGSTGIEETQYFGPGTRLLVL.

This clonotype was counted between two and nine times. This chain links TRBV12-3 or TRBV12-4 with TRBJ2-6; 12 bases are shared with TRBD1. The CDR3 is 17 residues long. V was clipped by 5 bases and J by 2 bases; unmatched bases: 4. The CDR3 here is CASSPRDRGPGANVLTF. The CDR3, as DNA: TGTGCCAGCAGTCCCCGGGACAGGGGGCCTGGGGCCAACGTCCTGACTTTC.

The chain uses TRBV9 and TRBJ2-1, with D perhaps matching TRBD2 (6 bases). CDR3 length: 18 residues. Per the germline V gene, CDR1 is SGDLS and CDR2 is YYNGEE. V was trimmed by 4 bases and J by 7 bases, leaving 27 bases between them. In DNA form, the CDR3 reads TGTGCCAGCAGCTTCAGAGGAATGGGGTCTAGCGACGAGAATGAGCAGTTCTTC. It is translated as CASSFRGMGSSDENEQFF.

The chain carries TRBV29-1 and TRBJ1-1; 10 nucleotides line up with TRBD1. The CDR3 totals 12 residues. V trimming: 8 bases; J trimming: 4 bases; junction bases outside the gene matches: 4. From germline, CDR1 is SQVTM and CDR2 ANQGSEA. DNA for the CDR3: TGCAGCACGTGGACAGGGGGCACTGAAGCTTTCTTT. This sequence encodes CSTWTGGTEAFF.